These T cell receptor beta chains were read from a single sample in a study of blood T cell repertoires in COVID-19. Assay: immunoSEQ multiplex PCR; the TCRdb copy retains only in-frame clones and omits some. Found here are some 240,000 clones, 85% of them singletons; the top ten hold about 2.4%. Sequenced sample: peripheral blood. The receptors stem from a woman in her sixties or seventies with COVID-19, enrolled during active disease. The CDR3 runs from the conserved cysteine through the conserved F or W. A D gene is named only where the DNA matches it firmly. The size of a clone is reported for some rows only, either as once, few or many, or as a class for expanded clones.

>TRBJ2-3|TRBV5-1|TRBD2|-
CASRTLAGTRVDTQYF
TGCGCCAGCAGAACACTAGCGGGAACCCGGGTAGATACGCAGTATTTT
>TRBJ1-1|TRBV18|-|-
CASSPEGITSNTEAFF
TGTGCCAGCTCTCCGGAGGGTATAACCTCGAACACTGAAGCTTTCTTT
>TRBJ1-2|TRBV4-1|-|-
CASSHPSGNGYTF
TGCGCCAGCAGCCACCCCTCAGGGAACGGCTACACCTTC
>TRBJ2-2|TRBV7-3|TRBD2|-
CASSSGLAGGNTGELFF
TGTGCCAGCAGCTCTGGACTAGCGGGGGGGAACACCGGGGAGCTGTTTTTT
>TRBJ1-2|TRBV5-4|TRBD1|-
CASSLGGQGGHGYTF
TGTGCCAGCAGCTTGGGAGGACAGGGAGGCCATGGCTACACCTTC
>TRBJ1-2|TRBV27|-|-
CASSFWGLRGYTF
TGTGCCAGCAGTTTCTGGGGGCTTCGTGGCTACACCTTC
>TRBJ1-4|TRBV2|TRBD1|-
CASSPSGQVATNEKLFF
TGTGCCAGCAGTCCTTCGGGACAGGTCGCAACTAATGAAAAACTGTTTTTT
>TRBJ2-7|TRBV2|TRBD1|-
CASRAPTGALYEQYF
TGTGCCAGCAGAGCCCCGACAGGGGCCCTCTACGAGCAGTACTTC
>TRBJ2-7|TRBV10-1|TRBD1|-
CASSESPPGQSSYEQYF
TGCGCCAGCAGTGAGTCCCCTCCGGGACAGAGCTCCTACGAGCAGTACTTC
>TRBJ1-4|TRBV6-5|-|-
CASTATEFEKLFF
TGTGCCAGCACCGCGACAGAATTTGAAAAACTGTTTTTT
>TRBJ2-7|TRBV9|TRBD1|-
CASSRDRQTGEQYF
TGTGCCAGCAGCCGGGACAGGCAGACGGGCGAGCAGTACTTC
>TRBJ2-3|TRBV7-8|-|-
CASSPGRGDTQYF
TGTGCCAGCAGCCCTGGGCGTGGAGATACGCAGTATTTT
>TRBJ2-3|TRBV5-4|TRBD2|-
CASSGGLAGDTQYF
TGTGCCAGCAGCGGGGGACTAGCGGGGGATACGCAGTATTTT
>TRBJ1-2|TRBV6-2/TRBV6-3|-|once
CASSYGQGHYGYTF
TGTGCCAGCAGTTACGGGCAGGGGCACTATGGCTACACCTTC
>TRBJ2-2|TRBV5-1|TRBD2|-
CASSIPSGSTAGGELFF
TGCGCCAGCAGCATACCTAGCGGGTCCACGGCGGGCGGGGAGCTGTTTTTT
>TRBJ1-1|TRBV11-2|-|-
CASIRGGVRSTEAFF
TGTGCCAGCATCCGGGGAGGGGTTCGAAGCACTGAAGCTTTCTTT
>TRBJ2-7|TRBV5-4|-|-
CASSAGRVPPGLPVWQYF
TGTGCCAGCAGCGCCGGTCGTGTCCCCCCGGGACTCCCTGTATGGCAGTACTTC
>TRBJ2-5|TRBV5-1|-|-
CASSLLRRGSMETQYF
TGCGCCAGCAGCTTGTTGCGGAGGGGATCGATGGAGACCCAGTACTTC
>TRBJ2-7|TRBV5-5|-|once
CASLNPGDSYEQYF
TGTGCCAGCTTAAATCCGGGGGACTCCTACGAGCAGTACTTC
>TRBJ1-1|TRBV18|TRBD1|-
CASSPSTGLNTEAFF
TGTGCCAGCTCACCATCGACAGGGCTGAACACTGAAGCTTTCTTT
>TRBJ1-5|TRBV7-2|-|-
CASSAGSGSNQPQHF
TGTGCCAGCAGCGCAGGATCAGGTAGCAATCAGCCCCAGCATTTT
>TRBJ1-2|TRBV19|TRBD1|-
CASSIQGGAGNYGYTF
TGTGCCAGTAGTATTCAGGGGGGCGCGGGTAACTATGGCTACACCTTC
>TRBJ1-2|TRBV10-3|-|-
CAISESATSYGYTF
TGTGCCATCAGTGAGTCGGCCACATCCTATGGCTACACCTTC
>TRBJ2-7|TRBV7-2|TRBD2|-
CASSPGLYYEQYF
TGTGCCAGCAGCCCGGGACTATACTACGAGCAGTACTTC
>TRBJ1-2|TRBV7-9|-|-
CASSEIETALYGYTF
TGTGCCAGCAGCGAGATAGAGACAGCCTTGTATGGCTACACCTTC
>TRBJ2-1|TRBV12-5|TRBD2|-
CASGLGPGLGGNEQFF
TGTGCTAGTGGTTTGGGCCCGGGACTAGGGGGCAATGAGCAGTTCTTC
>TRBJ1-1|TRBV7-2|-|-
CASSLVWEVSTTEAFF
TGTGCCAGCAGCTTAGTGTGGGAGGTATCGACCACTGAAGCTTTCTTT
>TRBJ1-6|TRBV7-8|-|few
CASSLLNSPLHF
TGTGCCAGCAGCTTACTTAATTCACCCCTCCACTTT
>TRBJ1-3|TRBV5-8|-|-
CASSSRGNTIYF
TGTGCCAGCAGCTCCCGTGGAAACACCATATATTTT
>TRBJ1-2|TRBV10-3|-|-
CAISEPSGTNYGYTF
TGTGCCATCAGTGAGCCTTCAGGGACTAACTATGGCTACACCTTC
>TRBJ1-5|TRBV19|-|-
CASNDSRNQPQHF
TGTGCCAGTAACGACTCTCGCAATCAGCCCCAGCATTTT
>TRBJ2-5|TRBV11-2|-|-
CASSSLETQYF
TGTGCCAGCAGCTCCCTTGAGACCCAGTACTTC
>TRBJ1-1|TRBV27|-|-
CASSLSGRDFF
TGTGCCAGCAGTTTGTCTGGGAGGGATTTCTTT
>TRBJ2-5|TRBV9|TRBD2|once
CASSVVEGGTSVKETQYF
TGTGCCAGCAGCGTAGTAGAGGGGGGGACTAGCGTGAAAGAGACCCAGTACTTC
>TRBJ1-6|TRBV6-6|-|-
CASRMTSGENSPLHF
TGTGCCAGCAGGATGACGTCCGGGGAAAATTCACCCCTCCACTTT